What follows are 19 T cell receptor beta chains derived from one specimen sequenced in a study of CD8+ T cells in alopecia areata. RNA extraction was followed by reverse transcription into cDNA, which acted as the sequencing template. TCRdb keeps only in-frame clones here, not all; method: immunoSEQ multiplex PCR. The table records 150,000 to 200,000 clones, about three fifths of them present only once. Treatment described: oral pan-JAK inhibitor, 5-10 mg twice daily. The specimen comprised CD4+ T cells sorted from blood, sampled between weeks 49 and 50, from a patient treated with tofacitinib. The receptor set was obtained from a human donor with alopecia areata.

The chain uses TRBV6-5 and TRBJ1-4, with D perhaps matching TRBD1 (6 bases). The CDR3 has 13 amino acids. Between the trimmed V and J ends, which lost 5 bases and 5 bases, there was a span of 9 bases. CDR1 is MNHEY and CDR2 is SVGAGI in the germline V gene. This CDR3 reads CASSRTVNEKLFF. As DNA, the CDR3 is TGTGCCAGCAGTAGGACAGTCAATGAAAAACTGTTTTTT.

Only a few counts were recorded for this clone. This chain joins TRBV4-3 and TRBJ2-5, with D possibly being TRBD2 (5 bases). This CDR3 region has 16 residues. CDR1 is LGHNA, CDR2 YSLEER, per germline. Trimming took off 0 bases at V and 4 bases at J, with 15 bases between the two ends. The DNA for the CDR3 is TGCGCCAGCAGCCAAGAGGGAGTAAGGAGTGGAGAGACCCAGTACTTC. Translation gives CASSQEGVRSGETQYF.

With respect to this clone: The same CDR3 arises from other DNA sequences in this sample as well. V is TRBV29-1 and J is TRBJ2-3; D is possibly TRBD1 (6 bases). The CDR3 has 14 amino acids. Germline CDR1 SQVTM, CDR2 ANQGSEA. V lost 6 bases to trimming and J lost 0 bases, with 13 bases between them. The CDR3 nucleotides are TGCAGCGTCAATACAGGGAGTAGCACAGATACGCAGTATTTT. Residues: CSVNTGSSTDTQYF.

In regard to this clone: Other DNA variants within this sample encode the same CDR3. The chain recombines TRBV5-1 with TRBJ1-6; D is uncertain. Germline V gene sequence: CDR1 SGHRS, CDR2 YFSETQ. CDR3 size: 14 residues. Between the trimmed V and J ends, which lost 4 bases and 7 bases, there was a span of 12 bases. Here the CDR3 DNA reads TGCGCCAGCAGCCCCGGTCAGCTGAATTCACCCCTCCACTTT. It translates to CASSPGQLNSPLHF.

Regarding this clone: Other nucleotide sequences in the sample specify the same CDR3. V gene TRBV5-1 combines with J gene TRBJ2-1, with 11 bases identical to TRBD2. Germline CDR1 is SGHRS and CDR2 is YFSETQ. V lost 3 bases, J lost 5 bases, and 4 bases stayed unmatched. This CDR3 is 15 amino acids long. CDR3 coding DNA: TGCGCCAGCAGCTCGGGGACTAGCGGTCACAATGAGCAGTTCTTC. It encodes CASSSGTSGHNEQFF.

The chain recombines TRBV7-2 with TRBJ2-6; D is possibly TRBD1 or TRBD2 (5 bases each). CDR1 and CDR2 from the germline V gene are SGHTA and FQGNSA. The CDR3 loop spans 19 amino acids. Deletions cut 0 bases from V and 0 bases from J, with 15 bases between. Here the CDR3 reads CASSLAHGAVLSGANVLTF. CDR3 sequence (DNA): TGTGCCAGCAGCTTAGCGCACGGGGCCGTCCTCTCTGGGGCCAACGTCCTGACTTTC. Drawing the rest from reference TRBV7-2 and TRBJ2-6, the complete variable domain is GAGVSQSPSNKVTEKGKDVELRCDPISGHTALYWYRQSLGQGLEFLIYFQGNSAPDKSGLPSDRFSAERTGGSVSTLTIQRTQQEDSAVYLCASSLAHGAVLSGANVLTFGAGSRLTVL.

The chain recombines TRBV4-1 with TRBJ2-4; weak D call: TRBD2 (6 bases). The CDR3 is made up of 16 amino acids. Trimming removed 0 bases at V and 0 bases at J, with 9 bases between. Per the germline V gene, CDR1 is MGHRA and CDR2 is YSYEKL. In nucleotides, the CDR3 is TGCGCCAGCAGCCAAGAGGAGGGTTTAGCCAAAAACATTCAGTACTTC. As protein: CASSQEEGLAKNIQYF.

The J gene is TRBJ2-4, the V gene TRBV10-3; D gene ambiguous. Trimming left V 2 bases short and J 0 bases short, with 8 bases between. The CDR3 has 15 amino acids. CDR1 is ENHRY, CDR2 SYGVKD, per germline. CDR3 nucleotide sequence: TGTGCCATCAGTGAGGGTGGGTCAGCCAAAAACATTCAGTACTTC. Translating gives CAISEGGSAKNIQYF.

This clone came up a few times. The J gene is TRBJ1-6, the V gene TRBV6-1, with 7 bases that match TRBD1. CDR1 is MNHNS and CDR2 is SASEGT in the germline V gene. Trimming removed 4 bases from V and 6 bases from J; junction bases left unmatched: 6. There are 15 residues in the CDR3. This chain's CDR3 is CASSGTGTANSPLHF. DNA for the CDR3: TGTGCCAGCAGTGGGACCGGGACAGCTAATTCACCCCTCCACTTT.

V gene TRBV7-2 combines with J gene TRBJ2-3; 7 bases map to TRBD2. This CDR3 comprises 15 residues. Germline trimming cut 5 bases from V and 6 bases from J; bases unmatched to any gene: 11. In germline, CDR1 is SGHTA, CDR2 FQGNSA. The CDR3 DNA reads TGTGCCAGCAGCCACAGCGGACTAGAAGTCGATACGCAGTATTTT. Translated, it gives CASSHSGLEVDTQYF.

The J gene is TRBJ2-3, the V gene TRBV30; D possibly corresponds to TRBD1 (5 bases). Between the trimmed V and J ends, which lost 7 bases and 6 bases, there was a span of 17 bases. Germline CDR1 reads GTSNPN; CDR2 reads SVGIG (reference sequence). The CDR3 runs 13 residues. CDR3 protein: CASERQSGDTQYF. The CDR3 DNA follows: TGTGCCTCCGAACGACAGTCCGGGGATACGCAGTATTTT.

This chain connects TRBV30 to TRBJ2-3; 7 bases align to TRBD2. Germline values: CDR1 GTSNPN, CDR2 SVGIG (reference sequence). The V segment lost 5 bases and the J segment 4 bases; nucleotides outside the gene matches: 12. The CDR3 runs 15 residues. This CDR3 reads CAWGLLGGRADTQYF. CDR3 bases: TGTGCCTGGGGTCTCCTGGGGGGGAGAGCAGATACGCAGTATTTT.

The V call is TRBV29-1, the J call TRBJ1-1, with D maybe TRBD1 (5 bases). Germline V gene lookup returns CDR1 SQVTM and CDR2 ANQGSEA. V lost 7 bases and J lost 4, with 10 bases in between. The length of the CDR3 is 11 residues. The CDR3, as DNA: TGCAGCGCGGGACGGCGCACTGAAGCTTTCTTT. Its translation is CSAGRRTEAFF.

This chain uses TRBV6-1 with TRBJ1-1; TRBD1 might be the D (6 bases). CDR1 is MNHNS and CDR2 is SASEGT in the germline V gene. CDR3 length: 14 amino acids. Trimming took off 2 bases at V and 4 bases at J, with 11 bases between the two ends. The CDR3 nucleotides read TGTGCCAGCAGTGAACGGGGGGCGGCCACTGAAGCTTTCTTT. It yields the protein CASSERGAATEAFF.

CDR3 amino acids: CASSSGAVMSPLHF. CDR3 bases: TGTGCCAGCAGTTCCGGCGCCGTGATGTCACCCCTCCACTTT. This chain links TRBV27 with TRBJ1-6; no clear D. This CDR3 is built from 14 residues. Germline CDR1 MNHEY, CDR2 SMNVEV (reference sequence). Trimming shortened V by 4 bases and J by 10 bases, and 14 bases separated the two germline ends.

V usage is TRBV29-1 and J usage is TRBJ1-2; D is undetermined. The CDR3 is 13 amino acids. Germline V gene lookup returns CDR1 SQVTM and CDR2 ANQGSEA. V lost 6 bases to trimming and J lost 7 bases, with 18 bases between them. Here the CDR3 reads CSVTGSLILGYTF. The CDR3 bases are TGCAGCGTCACGGGATCATTAATTCTTGGCTACACCTTC.

The chain is built from TRBV6-5 and TRBJ2-7, with D possibly TRBD1 on 5 matching bases. CDR1 is MNHEY and CDR2 is SVGAGI in the germline V gene. The CDR3 is 13 residues long. The V gene lost 4 bases and the J gene lost 2 bases, with 9 bases spanning the gap. The DNA for the CDR3 is TGTGCCAGCAGTTCGACAGCCACCTACGAGCAGTACTTC. It encodes CASSSTATYEQYF.

The V and J genes are TRBV5-5 and TRBJ2-6, with D perhaps assigned TRBD1 or TRBD2 (6 bases each). The CDR3 loop spans 18 amino acids. V was clipped by 2 bases and J by 0 bases, with 15 bases between them. Germline-derived CDR1 and CDR2 are SGHKS and YYEKEE (reference sequence). The CDR3 here is CASSFAPRGHSGANVLTF. In DNA, the CDR3 is TGTGCCAGCAGCTTTGCCCCTCGGGGGCACTCTGGGGCCAACGTCCTGACTTTC.

The rearrangement joins TRBV29-1 to TRBJ1-1, with D possibly being TRBD1 (5 bases). The CDR3 is made up of 14 amino acids. The germline gives CDR1 SQVTM, CDR2 ANQGSEA. Deletions cut 6 bases from V and 2 bases from J, with 16 bases between. The CDR3 region is CSVQPTGGNTEAFF. The CDR3, as DNA: TGCAGCGTCCAACCCACGGGGGGTAACACTGAAGCTTTCTTT.